Presented here are 9 T cell receptor beta chains from one specimen sequenced in a study of T cells in localized non-small cell lung cancer. Clones were sequenced by immunoSEQ multiplex PCR, and TCRdb holds only the in-frame ones, with some missing. Of about 82,000 clones listed, around 80% are singletons. The starting material was PBMCs, obtained before any cancer treatment. The receptor source for this set is a man aged 35 to 69 with stage II squamous cell lung carcinoma.

This clone was detected once. The chain couples TRBV30 to TRBJ2-1, with D maybe TRBD2 (5 bases). CDR3 length: 11 amino acids. The germline V gene has CDR1 GTSNPN and CDR2 SVGIG (reference sequence). With 0 bases removed from V and 15 bases from J, the gap between germline ends came to 12 bases. The CDR3 reads CAWSVVQRPFF. As DNA, the CDR3 is TGTGCCTGGAGTGTGGTGCAGCGGCCGTTCTTC. Supplemented by reference TRBV30 and TRBJ2-1, the full variable domain reads SQTIHQWPATLVQPVGSPLSLECTVEGTSNPNLYWYRQAAGRGLQLLFYSVGIGQISSEVPQNLSASRPQDRQFILSSKKLLLSDSGFYLCAWSVVQRPFFGPGTRLTVL.

The chain uses TRBV28 and TRBJ2-1, with 14 bases that match TRBD2. The CDR3 has 15 residues. CDR1 is MDHEN, CDR2 SYDVKM, per germline. J was trimmed by 8 bases and V by 6 bases; bases with no gene match: 6. DNA of the CDR3: TGTGCCAGCAGACTGGGACTAGCGGGAGTAGATGAGCAGTTCTTC. Encoded protein: CASRLGLAGVDEQFF.

This clone was seen ten or more times. The rearrangement uses TRBV11-3 and TRBJ2-1, with D tentatively TRBD2 (7 bases). CDR3 length equals 15 residues. Trimming took off 8 bases at V and 2 bases at J, with 16 bases between the two ends. From germline, CDR1 is SGHNT and CDR2 YENEEA. CDR3 residues: CASSSGGGAYNEQFF. The DNA for the CDR3 is TGTGCCAGCTCCTCCGGAGGGGGGGCCTACAATGAGCAGTTCTTC. Full variable domain (missing parts from reference TRBV11-3 and TRBJ2-1): EAGVVQSPRYKIIEKKQPVAFWCNPISGHNTLYWYLQNLGQGPELLIRYENEEAVDDSQLPKDRFSAERLKGVDSTLKIQPAELGDSAVYLCASSSGGGAYNEQFFGPGTRLTVL.

The rearrangement links TRBV5-1 to TRBJ1-2; D gene unclear. This CDR3 spans 16 amino acids. Per the germline V gene, CDR1 is SGHRS and CDR2 is YFSETQ. V gave up 3 bases and J gave up 0 bases, with 15 bases separating them. The CDR3 nucleotides read TGCGCCAGCAGCTCCCAGACATCGTTAGCTAACTATGGCTACACCTTC. It specifies CASSSQTSLANYGYTF.

The chain joins TRBV27 to TRBJ2-1; weak D call: TRBD1 (5 bases). CDR1 is MNHEY, CDR2 SMNVEV, per germline (reference sequence). V gave up 3 bases and J gave up 7 bases, with 13 bases separating them. CDR3 length: 14 amino acids. The DNA for the CDR3 is TGTGCCAGCAGTTTGGCACAGGTGGGGAATGAGCAGTTCTTC. It yields the protein CASSLAQVGNEQFF.

This chain joins TRBV7-8 and TRBJ1-1; TRBD1 might be the D (5 bases). The germline V and J ends were trimmed by 2 bases and 7 bases, with 17 bases remaining between them. The CDR3 is 15 amino acids. The germline V gene encodes CDR1 SGHVS and CDR2 FQNEAQ. The DNA of the CDR3 is TGTGCCAGCAGCTTATACGGCACCAGTGGGGGTGAAGCTTTCTTT. Its protein product is CASSLYGTSGGEAFF.

The chain combines TRBV29-1 with TRBJ1-1; D gene uncertain. This CDR3 region has 14 residues. Germline CDR1 SQVTM, CDR2 ANQGSEA. The V end was cut by 6 bases, the J end by 4 bases, with 18 bases between. CDR3 nucleotide sequence: TGCAGCGTGCCCCCCCGACGGGAGAGCACTGAAGCTTTCTTT. It is translated as CSVPPRRESTEAFF.

The chain joins TRBV2 to TRBJ2-7, with TRBD2 as a possible D gene (5 bases). This CDR3 comprises 14 residues. Per the germline V gene, CDR1 is SNHLY and CDR2 is FYNNEI. V was pared by 6 bases and J by 2 bases, with 14 bases between. CDR3 sequence: CASRRSGLTYEQYF. For the CDR3, the DNA is TGTGCCAGCAGGCGGAGCGGCCTTACCTACGAGCAGTACTTC.

V usage is TRBV7-2 and J usage is TRBJ1-2, with a weak D call TRBD1 (5 bases). Germline assignment: CDR1 SGHTA and CDR2 FQGNSA. There are 14 residues in the CDR3. With 5 bases removed from V and 5 bases from J, the gap between germline ends came to 15 bases. The CDR3 region is CASSPGGGVYGYTF. The CDR3 nucleotides are TGTGCCAGCAGCCCTGGGGGAGGAGTATATGGCTACACCTTC.